At least ten counts were recorded for the clone carrying this T cell receptor beta chain. Its target is unknown. RNA transcripts served as template for amplifying TCR beta CDR3 sequences. HTBI primers were used in a first-round RT-PCR, which preceded a second-round multiplex PCR. TCRdb analysed the multiplex PCR reads with MiXCR anew, one entry per CDR3 protein. The repertoire holds 150,000 to 200,000 distinct CDR3 sequences, with 39% as singletons. These data belong to a study of Graves' ophthalmopathy and Graves' hyperthyroidism. At the level of the study: No treatment had been given when peripheral blood was collected at initial diagnosis.

The study, taken as a whole, reports: Ophthalmopathy progression was predicted with 55% to 71% sensitivity and about 72% specificity.

J gave up 2 bases and V 5 bases, and 7 bases lay outside the gene matches. The CDR3 consists of 15 residues. This TCR derives from a man aged 30-40 years with Graves' ophthalmopathy. The chain recombines TRBV12-3 or TRBV12-4 with TRBJ2-7, with 9 bases aligning to TRBD1. The sequencing input was peripheral blood. The DNA of the CDR3 is TGTGCCAGCAGTCCCTCCGGGACAGGGACCTACGAGCAGTACTTC. It specifies CASSPSGTGTYEQYF.